The 7 T cell receptor beta chains reported below all come from one sample, sequenced in a study of a mutant IDH1 vaccine in newly diagnosed glioma. Their cognate antigens are unknown. Here immunoSEQ multiplex PCR was the method, and the copy in TCRdb shows in-frame clones only, minus some. The repertoire holds fewer than 35,000 clones, with roughly 75% as singletons. Time point in this sample: week 35, safety follow-up. The vaccine gave 300 ug of a 20-mer mutant IDH1 peptide subcutaneously per dose. Source: PBMCs, taken from a glioma patient whose treatment included an IDH1 peptide vaccine. Receptors were obtained from a woman aged 40 to 50 with glioma.

This chain links TRBV6-5 with TRBJ2-5; D may be TRBD1 (6 bases). CDR3 length: 16 residues. Germline V gives CDR1 MNHEY, CDR2 SVGAGI. V lost 0 bases, J lost 7 bases, and 18 bases lay in between. The CDR3 DNA reads as TGTGCCAGCAGTTACTCACAGGGTGGGGGAATAGGGACCCAGTACTTC. Its translation is CASSYSQGGGIGTQYF.

The chain has TRBV5-4 and TRBJ1-2, with 9 bases matching TRBD1. V trimming: 5 bases; J trimming: 3 bases; junction bases outside the gene matches: 5. CDR1 and CDR2 from the germline V gene are SGHNT and YYREEE (reference sequence). The CDR3 consists of 14 residues. CDR3 sequence: CASRGQGVHYGYTF. The DNA of the CDR3 is TGTGCCAGCAGGGGACAGGGAGTACACTATGGCTACACCTTC. Full variable domain (missing parts from reference TRBV5-4 and TRBJ1-2): ETGVTQSPTHLIKTRGQQVTLRCSSQSGHNTVSWYQQALGQGPQFIFQYYREEENGRGNFPPRFSGLQFPNYSSELNVNALELDDSALYLCASRGQGVHYGYTFGSGTRLTVV.

The chain carries TRBV19 and TRBJ1-1, with D uncertain. The CDR3 is 12 amino acids. Germline loops: CDR1 LNHDA, CDR2 SQIVND (reference sequence). V lost 10 bases to trimming and J lost 1 base, with 10 bases between them. The CDR3 DNA follows: TGTGCCACTAGGCCCGGGAACACTGAAGCTTTCTTT. Encoded protein: CATRPGNTEAFF.

This clone was seen a few times. V usage is TRBV15 and J usage is TRBJ1-1; D is ambiguous. Per the germline V gene, CDR1 is LNHNV and CDR2 is YYDKDF (reference sequence). The CDR3 contains 16 residues. Between the trimmed V and J ends, which lost 3 bases and 0 bases, there was a span of 14 bases. In DNA form, the CDR3 reads TGTGCCACCAGCAGCTCGCGGAGGCGGTTGAACACTGAAGCTTTCTTT. This codes for CATSSSRRRLNTEAFF. Variable domain in full (rest from reference TRBV15 and TRBJ1-1): DAMVIQNPRYQVTQFGKPVTLSCSQTLNHNVMYWYQQKSSQAPKLLFHYYDKDFNNEADTPDNFQSRRPNTSFCFLDIRSPGLGDTAMYLCATSSSRRRLNTEAFFGQGTRLTVV.

This clone has more than one count but fewer than ten. The chain uses TRBV19 and TRBJ1-5; 10 positions match TRBD1. This CDR3 is built from 15 residues. V lost 7 bases, J lost 7 bases, and 10 bases stayed unmatched. Germline loops: CDR1 LNHDA, CDR2 SQIVND (reference sequence). The CDR3 here is CASTHQDRGMQPQHF. In nucleotides, the CDR3 is TGTGCCAGTACCCATCAGGACAGGGGGATGCAGCCCCAGCATTTT.

This chain's CDR3 is CASSQDGGGYQPQHF. The CDR3 DNA reads TGCGCCAGCAGCCAAGACGGGGGGGGCTATCAGCCCCAGCATTTT. The chain has TRBV4-3 and TRBJ1-5; perhaps TRBD1 as D (6 bases). The CDR3 has 15 amino acids. Trimming left V 0 bases short and J 5 bases short, with 11 bases between. Germline V lookup: CDR1 LGHNA, CDR2 YSLEER.

The chain employs TRBV23-1 and TRBJ2-3, with a possible D match to TRBD2 (7 bases). TRBV23-1 counts as an open reading frame of uncertain function. Trimming pared 8 bases from V and 5 bases from J, leaving 32 bases between. This CDR3 comprises 19 residues. CDR3 sequence reads: CASAHARGGVPPGGDTQYF. In DNA form, the CDR3 reads TGCGCCAGCGCCCACGCGAGGGGGGGCGTACCTCCTGGGGGAGATACGCAGTATTTT.